One sample yielded the 24 T cell receptor beta chains listed below, sequenced in a study of identical twins. TCRdb reprocessed the 5' RACE reads via MiXCR and lists one record per CDR3 protein. The sample has nearly 250,000 distinct CDR3 sequences; 7% are singletons. The same sample was also used in a study of yellow fever vaccine responses in identical twins.

Sequenced: memory (CD45RO+) T cells sorted from blood. The source of these receptors is a woman aged 18-35 years in good health.

This clonotype has ten or more counts. The junction departs from germline at one end; a sequencing error may be responsible. The chain employs TRBV20-1 and TRBJ1-1; a weak D match, TRBD1 (5 bases). Germline CDR1 DFQATT, CDR2 SNEGSKA (reference sequence). This CDR3 spans 14 amino acids. The CDR3 sequence: CGARTGTVNTEAFF. CDR3 nucleotides: TGCGGTGCTAGGACCGGGACGGTGAACACTGAAGCTTTCTTT.

The chain is built from TRBV7-7 and TRBJ2-2; 9 bases line up with TRBD2. The CDR3 has 17 residues. Germline V CDR1 and CDR2: SSHAT, FNYEAQ (reference sequence). Trimming at V came to 1 base and at J to 2 bases, leaving 5 bases not matched to a gene. CDR3 sequence reads: CASSLDPTSGNTGELFF. The CDR3 region has the DNA TGTGCCAGCAGCTTAGATCCGACTAGCGGAAACACCGGGGAGCTGTTTTTT.

This chain uses TRBV18 with TRBJ1-1, with unresolved D. V shed 6 bases and J shed 4 bases, with 12 bases lying between them. The CDR3 runs 13 residues. The germline CDR1 and CDR2 sequences are KGHSH and LQKENI. The CDR3 spells CASSPDMGTEAFF. CDR3 sequence (DNA): TGTGCCAGCTCCCCAGACATGGGCACTGAAGCTTTCTTT. The full variable domain, in which reference TRBV18 and TRBJ1-1 provide the parts outside the CDR3, is NAGVMQNPRHLVRRRGQEARLRCSPMKGHSHVYWYRQLPEEGLKFMVYLQKENIIDESGMPKERFSAEFPKEGPSILRIQQVVRGDSAAYFCASSPDMGTEAFFGQGTRLTVV.

The chain is built from TRBV20-1 and TRBJ2-4, with D perhaps TRBD2 (7 bases). V was trimmed by 7 bases and J by 8 bases, leaving 15 bases between them. The length of the CDR3 is 12 residues. Germline V lookup: CDR1 DFQATT, CDR2 SNEGSKA (reference sequence). The CDR3 sequence: CSVAGAGDIQYF. CDR3 nucleotide sequence: TGCAGTGTGGCGGGGGCGGGGGACATTCAGTACTTC.

This clonotype showed up many times. The rearrangement uses TRBV11-2 and TRBJ2-1; tentatively, D is TRBD2 (5 bases). V was cut by 0 bases and J by 9 bases, with 9 bases left in between. Germline CDR1 SGHAT, CDR2 FQNNGV. The CDR3 has 13 residues. As DNA, the CDR3 is TGTGCCAGCAGCTTAGATGGCGGGTTTGAGCAGTTCTTC. Its translation: CASSLDGGFEQFF.

The genes are TRBV20-1 and TRBJ2-7; 8 bases are a match to TRBD1. J was trimmed by 2 bases and V by 8 bases; bases with no gene match: 2. Germline V gives CDR1 DFQATT, CDR2 SNEGSKA (reference sequence). The CDR3 contains 11 residues. CDR3 sequence reads: CSKQGAYEQYF. CDR3 in DNA: TGCAGTAAACAGGGGGCCTACGAGCAGTACTTC.

This chain joins TRBV19 and TRBJ1-5; 10 nucleotides agree with TRBD1. J gave up 2 bases and V 2 bases, and 6 bases lay outside the gene matches. The length of the CDR3 is 17 residues. Germline assignment: CDR1 LNHDA and CDR2 SQIVND (reference sequence). CDR3 in amino acids: CASSIRRDRGRNQPQHF. The CDR3 DNA reads TGTGCCAGTAGTATAAGACGGGACAGGGGTCGCAATCAGCCCCAGCATTTT.

The genes are TRBV6-1 and TRBJ1-3; TRBD1 matches 7 bases. V shed 7 bases, J shed 4 bases, and the junction held 7 bases outside the gene matches. The CDR3 has 14 residues. Germline V gives CDR1 MNHNS, CDR2 SASEGT. The CDR3 spells CASNPTGNGNTIYF. The CDR3, as DNA: TGTGCCAGCAACCCGACAGGGAACGGAAACACCATATATTTT.

This chain uses TRBV2 with TRBJ1-5; 10 nucleotides agree with TRBD1. V trimming: 7 bases; J trimming: 6 bases; junction bases outside the gene matches: 3. The CDR3 runs to 13 residues. Per germline, CDR1 SNHLY and CDR2 FYNNEI. The CDR3 region is CASKGQGPQPQHF. Here the CDR3 DNA reads TGTGCCAGCAAGGGACAGGGGCCTCAGCCCCAGCATTTT.

The genes are TRBV9 and TRBJ2-3; D call uncertain. V was cut by 4 bases and J by 3 bases, with 18 bases left in between. In germline, CDR1 is SGDLS, CDR2 YYNGEE. This CDR3 region has 16 residues. CDR3 DNA: TGTGCCAGCAGCCCCCCGTTCGGGTTGGGGACAGATACGCAGTATTTT. Translating gives CASSPPFGLGTDTQYF.

This clonotype was recorded at least ten times. The gene calls are TRBV20-1 and TRBJ2-7; D call uncertain. Germline V gene sequence: CDR1 DFQATT, CDR2 SNEGSKA (reference sequence). The V end was cut by 3 bases, the J end by 4 bases, with 16 bases between. The CDR3 covers 14 residues. The chain's CDR3 is CSASPPLDAYEQYV. The CDR3 DNA sequence: TGCAGTGCTAGTCCTCCCCTAGACGCTTACGAGCAGTACGTC.

The sample holds a few counts of this clonotype. The V gene is TRBV5-6, the J gene TRBJ2-1; perhaps TRBD2 as D (6 bases). V lost 1 base and J lost 3, with 20 bases in between. Germline loops: CDR1 SGHDT, CDR2 YYEEEE. The CDR3 is 18 amino acids. The CDR3, as DNA: TGTGCCAGCAGCTTGTGGGGAGGTGTGGACTACCACTACAATGAGCAGTTCTTC. Amino acids: CASSLWGGVDYHYNEQFF.

The rearrangement links TRBV20-1 to TRBJ2-5, with 10 bases matching TRBD2. The germline CDR1 and CDR2 sequences are DFQATT and SNEGSKA (reference sequence). Unmatched junction bases numbered 7, after V lost 7 bases and J lost 5 bases. This CDR3 has 13 amino acids. CDR3 DNA: TGCAGTGTTTTAGCGGGGGGTTGGGAGACCCAGTACTTC. Translation gives CSVLAGGWETQYF.

At least ten counts were recorded for this clonotype. The chain combines TRBV12-3 or TRBV12-4 with TRBJ2-3; perhaps TRBD2 as D (5 bases). The length of the CDR3 is 13 residues. Trimming cost V 6 bases and J 11 bases, with 18 bases left between them. The CDR3 bases are TGTGCCAGCAGCCCCCACCCCGGGGTTGGGCAGTATTTT. Translation: CASSPHPGVGQYF.

This clonotype has a count of ten or more. The CDR3 DNA reads TGTGCCAGCAGTTCACCCCGAAGCGGGAGGACAGATACGCAGTATTTT. It yields the protein CASSSPRSGRTDTQYF. The chain carries TRBV28 and TRBJ2-3, with 9 bases lining up with TRBD2. There are 16 residues in the CDR3. Germline CDR1 reads MDHEN; CDR2 reads SYDVKM. V lost 4 bases, J lost 3 bases, and 8 bases stayed unmatched.

This clonotype was counted ten times or more. The chain has TRBV24-1 and TRBJ2-2; maybe TRBD1 (5 bases). The ends were cut back, 4 bases at V and 1 base at J, with 15 bases in the middle. The CDR3 is 17 residues long. CDR1 KGHDR and CDR2 SFDVKD come from the germline V gene. CDR3 amino acids: CATSETLGVWNTGELFF. As DNA, the CDR3 is TGTGCCACCAGTGAGACCCTAGGGGTGTGGAACACCGGGGAGCTGTTTTTT.

The chain is built from TRBV29-1 and TRBJ2-1; a weak D match, TRBD1 (5 bases). The germline V gene has CDR1 SQVTM and CDR2 ANQGSEA. V shed 6 bases and J shed 0 bases, with 12 bases lying between them. The CDR3 has 14 amino acids. The DNA of the CDR3 is TGCAGCGTCCTGACAGAAGGCTCCTACAATGAGCAGTTCTTC. Translation: CSVLTEGSYNEQFF.

The chain joins TRBV27 to TRBJ2-7; D gene ambiguous. Trimming pared 7 bases from V and 1 base from J, leaving 11 bases between. CDR1 and CDR2 (germline): MNHEY, SMNVEV (reference sequence). The CDR3 has 13 amino acids. The CDR3, as DNA: TGTGCCAGCAACCCGGACGGGTCCTACGAGCAGTACTTC. This encodes CASNPDGSYEQYF.

This chain links TRBV5-1 with TRBJ2-3; D is unresolved. Trimming cost V 7 bases and J 5 bases, with 8 bases left between them. CDR3 length: 11 amino acids. From germline, CDR1 is SGHRS and CDR2 YFSETQ. The CDR3 coding sequence is TGCGCCAGCCTTCTAGGAGATACGCAGTATTTT. Translated: CASLLGDTQYF.

There are many counts of this clonotype. The CDR3 nucleotides read TGTGCCACCAGTGCCTACAGGGGCAACACCGGGGAGCTGTTTTTT. Protein: CATSAYRGNTGELFF. This chain uses TRBV24-1 with TRBJ2-2, with TRBD1 identical over 7 bases. V lost 5 bases, J lost 2 bases, and 4 bases stayed unmatched. The germline CDR1 and CDR2 sequences are KGHDR and SFDVKD. The CDR3 sequence is 15 residues long.

This clonotype was recorded at least ten times. This sequence joins TRBV12-3 or TRBV12-4 and TRBJ2-1; 8 bases are a match to TRBD2. There are 15 residues in the CDR3. The J segment lost 6 bases and the V segment lost 4 bases, leaving 8 bases of the junction unmatched. CDR3 protein: CASSSGGLGFNEQFF. In DNA form, the CDR3 reads TGTGCCAGCAGTTCGGGGGGACTAGGTTTCAATGAGCAGTTCTTC.

This clonotype came up a few times. The chain recombines TRBV6-1 with TRBJ2-1; D might be TRBD2 (6 bases). Germline-derived CDR1 and CDR2 are MNHNS and SASEGT. CDR3 length: 13 residues. V dropped 6 bases and J dropped 7 bases, with 13 bases sitting between them. The CDR3 sequence is CASSPREVNEQFF. The CDR3 DNA reads TGTGCCAGCAGCCCCAGGGAGGTAAATGAGCAGTTCTTC.

The table lists this clonotype with a few counts. The chain employs TRBV6-1 and TRBJ1-6; TRBD1 might be the D (5 bases). The CDR3 loop spans 14 amino acids. CDR1 is MNHNS, CDR2 SASEGT, per germline. V lost 2 bases and J lost 9, with 11 bases in between. The CDR3 sequence is CASSEQGVRSPLHF. The CDR3 DNA reads TGTGCCAGCAGTGAACAAGGGGTGCGTTCACCCCTCCACTTT.

This clonotype was counted many times. The chain combines TRBV10-3 with TRBJ2-3, with 8 bases matching TRBD1. The V and J ends lost 4 bases and 4 bases, in that order; junction bases with no gene match: 4. Germline-derived CDR1 and CDR2 are ENHRY and SYGVKD. This CDR3 spans 14 amino acids. The CDR3 bases are TGTGCCATCAGTGGTAGGACAGGGCCAGATACGCAGTATTTT. Translating gives CAISGRTGPDTQYF.